This note documents a single T cell receptor beta chain sequence. Its specificity is not known. The data originate from a study of graft-versus-host responses after intestinal transplantation. Study findings and constraints: An association linked early post-transplant HvG declines with peak circulating GvH clone levels.

The CDR3 extends over 18 amino acids. Losses at the gene ends were 0 bases for V and 4 bases for J; bases not matched to a gene: 12. Looked up from germline, CDR1 is MGHRA and CDR2 is YSYEKL. The protocol was immunoSEQ multiplex PCR, while the TCRdb copy is restricted to in-frame clones and leaves out a portion. The sample carries over 75,000 clones, roughly 90% recorded once. The chain couples TRBV4-1 to TRBJ2-5; 9 positions agree with TRBD2. The TCR originated in a human donor who was the organ donor for an intestinal transplant. Sequenced here: unstimulated CD8+ T cells sorted from spleen or lymph node cells, sampled before transplant. CDR3 nucleotides: TGCGCCAGCAGCCAAGATCCCACGACTAGCGGAGGGGGAGAGACCCAGTACTTC. Its translation is CASSQDPTTSGGGETQYF.